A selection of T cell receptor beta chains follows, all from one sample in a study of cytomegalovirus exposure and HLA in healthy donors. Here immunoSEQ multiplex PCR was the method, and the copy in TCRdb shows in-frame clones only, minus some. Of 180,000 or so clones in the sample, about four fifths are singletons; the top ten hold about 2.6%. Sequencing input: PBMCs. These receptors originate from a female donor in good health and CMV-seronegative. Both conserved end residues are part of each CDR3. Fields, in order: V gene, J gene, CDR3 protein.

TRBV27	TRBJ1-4	CASSRLYERVNEKLFF
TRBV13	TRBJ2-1	CASSLGAGGPYNEQFF
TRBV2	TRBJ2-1	CASSGGTSREQFF
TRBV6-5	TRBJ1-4	CASSYDVGSSNEKLFF
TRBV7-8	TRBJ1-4	CASSLVDTGALGNEKLFF
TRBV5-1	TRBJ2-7	CASSYGTGGTYEQYF
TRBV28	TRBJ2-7	CASRKSGTGAYEQYF
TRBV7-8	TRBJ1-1	CASSLKPAGLGDTEAFF
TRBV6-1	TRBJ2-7	CAIYLTRGISEQYF
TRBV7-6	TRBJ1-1	CASSSRQGMTEAFF
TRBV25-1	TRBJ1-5	CASSETTGDYQPQHF
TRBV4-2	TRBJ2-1	CASSQDSESYNEQFF
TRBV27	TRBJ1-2	CASSPRQGSYTF
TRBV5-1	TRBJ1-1	CASTPPGGSTEAFF
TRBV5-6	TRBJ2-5	CASSYRVETQYF
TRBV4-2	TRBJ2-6	CASSQDLRQGPGANVLTF
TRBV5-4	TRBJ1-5	CASSFGGSNQPQHF
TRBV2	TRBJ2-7	CASSTLAGDYRGQGEQYF
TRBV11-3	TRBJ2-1	CASRAVGQGTYNEQFF
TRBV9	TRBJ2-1	CASSVGGPRHNEQFF
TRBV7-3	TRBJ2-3	CASSTQGADTQYF
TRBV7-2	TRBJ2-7	CASSPRLAGVGEQYF
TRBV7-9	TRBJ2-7	CASSVQNEQYF
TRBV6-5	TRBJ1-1	CASSYLDSMNTEAFF
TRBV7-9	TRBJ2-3	CSSSSMTSGGYTQYF
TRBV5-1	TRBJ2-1	CASKTSGRVGNEQFF
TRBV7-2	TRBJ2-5	CASSTEGTSGKETQYF
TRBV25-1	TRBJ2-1	CASSDRGSYNEQFF
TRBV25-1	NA	CASSVRDRGSYEQYF
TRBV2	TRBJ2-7	CASSDRQGADEQYF
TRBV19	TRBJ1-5	CASSQGGGRPQHF